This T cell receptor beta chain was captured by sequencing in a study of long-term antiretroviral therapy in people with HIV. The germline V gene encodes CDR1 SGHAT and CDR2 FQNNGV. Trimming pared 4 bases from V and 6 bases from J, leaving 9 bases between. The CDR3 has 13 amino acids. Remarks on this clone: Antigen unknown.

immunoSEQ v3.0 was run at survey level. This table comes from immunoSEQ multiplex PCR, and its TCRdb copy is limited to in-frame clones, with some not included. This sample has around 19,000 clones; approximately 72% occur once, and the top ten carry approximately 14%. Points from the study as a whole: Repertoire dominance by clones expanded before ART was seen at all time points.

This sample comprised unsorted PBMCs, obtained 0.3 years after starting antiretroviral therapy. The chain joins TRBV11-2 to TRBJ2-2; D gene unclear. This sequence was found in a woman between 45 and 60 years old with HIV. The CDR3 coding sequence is TGTGCCAGCAGCTCCCATGCTTCCGGGGAGCTGTTTTTT. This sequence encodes CASSSHASGELFF.